The 27 T cell receptor beta chains reported below all come from one sample, sequenced in a study of CD4+ T cells in melanoma. Repertoires were generated with immunoSEQ multiplex PCR, while TCRdb's copy carries only in-frame clones and drops some. The sample includes about 140,000 clones, 92% of them seen just once. The receptor set was obtained from a human donor with melanoma.

The CDR3 sequence: CASSQTGTYGYTF. The CDR3 bases are TGTGCCAGCAGCCAGACAGGGACCTATGGCTACACCTTC. This chain uses TRBV27 with TRBJ1-2; 7 bases map to TRBD1. Germline V lookup: CDR1 MNHEY, CDR2 SMNVEV (reference sequence). The CDR3 runs 13 residues. V gave up 6 bases and J gave up 4 bases; unmatched junction bases: 5.

The rearrangement links TRBV5-1 to TRBJ2-5; no clear D gene. Trimming pared 4 bases from V and 0 bases from J, leaving 4 bases between. The CDR3 loop spans 12 amino acids. Germline V gene data show CDR1 as SGHRS and CDR2 as YFSETQ. The CDR3 DNA reads TGCGCCAGCAGCCTGTACCAAGAGACCCAGTACTTC. Its protein is CASSLYQETQYF.

The chain's CDR3 is CASRIQGNTEAFF. DNA of the CDR3: TGTGCCAGCAGGATACAAGGAAACACTGAAGCTTTCTTT. This chain uses TRBV6-5 with TRBJ1-1; D ambiguous. Between the trimmed V and J ends, which lost 6 bases and 2 bases, there was a span of 10 bases. The germline gives CDR1 MNHEY, CDR2 SVGAGI. The CDR3 has 13 residues.

The sample holds one count of this clone. The genes are TRBV9 and TRBJ2-5; 7 positions match TRBD2. The germline V gene encodes CDR1 SGDLS and CDR2 YYNGEE. The junction had 5 bases not matched to a gene; V was cut back by 2 bases and J by 4 bases. The CDR3 contains 14 residues. CDR3 nucleotide sequence: TGTGCCAGCAGCGTGGGACTATCCCCAGAGACCCAGTACTTC. It codes for CASSVGLSPETQYF.

The J gene is TRBJ1-2, the V gene TRBV2, with 7 bases fitting TRBD1. CDR3 length equals 13 residues. Germline CDR1 is SNHLY and CDR2 is FYNNEI. After removal of 10 bases from V and 3 bases from J, the junction contained 8 bases not matched to a gene. The CDR3 region is CATSFQGDYGYTF. DNA of the CDR3: TGTGCCACTTCCTTCCAGGGGGACTATGGCTACACCTTC.

This sequence joins TRBV19 and TRBJ1-4; D unclear. V was cut by 6 bases and J by 2 bases, with 10 bases left in between. The CDR3 totals 14 residues. Germline CDR1 reads LNHDA; CDR2 reads SQIVND (reference sequence). CDR3 sequence (DNA): TGTGCCAGTAGCGTTTACACGACTAATGAAAAACTGTTTTTT. As protein: CASSVYTTNEKLFF.

This chain connects TRBV5-1 to TRBJ1-5; 7 nucleotides agree with TRBD1. The CDR3 loop spans 15 amino acids. Losses at the gene ends were 4 bases for V and 5 bases for J; bases not matched to a gene: 9. Germline CDR1 SGHRS, CDR2 YFSETQ. The CDR3 reads CASSLRPGGDQPQHF. DNA for the CDR3: TGCGCCAGCAGCCTAAGACCAGGGGGAGATCAGCCCCAGCATTTT.

The V and J genes are TRBV27 and TRBJ1-3; D is uncertain. Germline V gene data show CDR1 as MNHEY and CDR2 as SMNVEV (reference sequence). The CDR3 has 15 amino acids. V was trimmed by 5 bases and J by 0 bases, leaving 11 bases between them. The CDR3 DNA reads as TGTGCCAGCAGTCCCACAAGGAACTCTGGAAACACCATATATTTT. It is translated as CASSPTRNSGNTIYF.

This clone was detected once. The chain combines TRBV5-1 with TRBJ2-7; D not resolved. Germline V CDR1 and CDR2: SGHRS, YFSETQ. This CDR3 has 13 amino acids. With 0 bases removed from V and 6 bases from J, the gap between germline ends came to 10 bases. The chain's CDR3 is CASSLGTAGEQYF. The CDR3 DNA reads as TGCGCCAGCAGCTTGGGTACAGCAGGCGAGCAGTACTTC.

The chain combines TRBV11-2 with TRBJ1-4, with a tentative D call TRBD1 (6 bases). V was pared by 5 bases and J by 10 bases, with 14 bases between. This CDR3 has 13 residues. Germline V gene lookup returns CDR1 SGHAT and CDR2 FQNNGV. The DNA of the CDR3 is TGTGCCAGCAGCACGACTCGAGGGGGAAAACTGTTTTTT. This codes for CASSTTRGGKLFF. Combining the CDR3 with reference TRBV11-2 and TRBJ1-4 gives the whole variable domain EAGVAQSPRYKIIEKRQSVAFWCNPISGHATLYWYQQILGQGPKLLIQFQNNGVVDDSQLPKDRFSAERLKGVDSTLKIQPAKLEDSAVYLCASSTTRGGKLFFGSGTQLSVL.

This clone was detected only a few times. The chain is built from TRBV2 and TRBJ2-7; D not certain. The CDR3 length is 11 residues. Trimming shortened V by 6 bases and J by 4 bases, and 7 bases separated the two germline ends. Germline V gene data show CDR1 as SNHLY and CDR2 as FYNNEI. Here the CDR3 reads CASSSKYEQYF. The DNA of the CDR3 is TGTGCCAGCAGCTCCAAATACGAGCAGTACTTC.

This sequence joins TRBV9 and TRBJ1-2; D gene uncertain. Trimming removed 0 bases at V and 2 bases at J, with 8 bases between. In germline, CDR1 is SGDLS, CDR2 YYNGEE. The CDR3 covers 14 residues. This CDR3 is CASSVASGNYGYTF. CDR3 coding DNA: TGTGCCAGCAGCGTAGCTTCCGGGAACTATGGCTACACCTTC.

The J gene is TRBJ1-3, the V gene TRBV30; possible D gene TRBD1, 5 bases. CDR3 length: 15 residues. CDR1 is GTSNPN and CDR2 is SVGIG in the germline V gene (reference sequence). With 1 base removed from V and 5 bases from J, the gap between germline ends came to 15 bases. The CDR3 nucleotides read TGTGCCTGGAGTGAAAGGGGTTCGACTCGAAACACCATATATTTT. Translated, it gives CAWSERGSTRNTIYF.

Here the CDR3 reads CAISPYGTGGPQPQHF. The CDR3 region has the DNA TGTGCCATCAGTCCCTACGGGACAGGGGGGCCGCAGCCCCAGCATTTT. The chain has TRBV10-3 and TRBJ1-5; 11 bases line up with TRBD1. The length of the CDR3 is 16 residues. In germline, CDR1 is ENHRY, CDR2 SYGVKD. The V gene end was trimmed by 5 bases and the J gene end by 7 bases; junction bases not matched to a gene: 10.

The rearrangement joins TRBV27 to TRBJ1-5; 9 bases align to TRBD1. The V and J ends lost 6 bases and 5 bases, in that order; junction bases with no gene match: 5. This CDR3 contains 14 residues. CDR1 is MNHEY, CDR2 SMNVEV, per germline (reference sequence). The CDR3 nucleotides read TGTGCCAGCAGCCCCGGGACAGGGTATCAGCCCCAGCATTTT. Translation gives CASSPGTGYQPQHF.

J is TRBJ1-2 and V is TRBV29-1; tentatively, D is TRBD1 (5 bases). Germline CDR1 reads SQVTM; CDR2 reads ANQGSEA. V lost 5 bases and J lost 6, with 19 bases in between. This CDR3 spans 14 amino acids. The CDR3 bases are TGCAGCGTTTTTACCTCGATGGGGGGACATGGCTACACCTTC. Translation: CSVFTSMGGHGYTF.

This clone was seen a single time. The rearrangement joins TRBV2 to TRBJ2-5; 11 bases map to TRBD2. After removal of 6 bases from V and 5 bases from J, the junction contained 8 bases not matched to a gene. CDR1 is SNHLY and CDR2 is FYNNEI in the germline V gene. The CDR3 spans 15 residues. CDR3 sequence: CASSARTSGSETQYF. Here the CDR3 DNA reads TGTGCCAGCAGCGCCCGGACTAGCGGGTCGGAGACCCAGTACTTC.

J is TRBJ1-3 and V is TRBV6-6; D is unresolved. With 6 bases removed from V and 2 bases from J, the gap between germline ends came to 14 bases. The CDR3 is made up of 15 amino acids. Per germline, CDR1 MNHNY and CDR2 SVGAGI (reference sequence). The CDR3 loop is CASSPTGSPGNTIYF. DNA of the CDR3: TGTGCCAGCAGCCCGACTGGATCCCCTGGAAACACCATATATTTT.

The V gene is TRBV2, the J gene TRBJ2-5; 8 bases line up with TRBD2. The germline CDR1 and CDR2 sequences are SNHLY and FYNNEI. Trimming took 4 bases from V and 5 from J; bases not matched to a gene: 9. This CDR3 has 15 amino acids. CDR3 DNA: TGTGCCAGCAGTGGGTTGGGGGAGCGGGGGGAGACCCAGTACTTC. It yields the protein CASSGLGERGETQYF.

V usage is TRBV5-6 and J usage is TRBJ2-7; weak D call: TRBD2 (6 bases). Germline loops: CDR1 SGHDT, CDR2 YYEEEE. The ends were cut back, 2 bases at V and 3 bases at J, with 9 bases in the middle. CDR3 length equals 13 residues. The CDR3 here is CASSLLRGYEQYF. CDR3 sequence (DNA): TGTGCCAGCAGCTTATTGCGGGGCTACGAGCAGTACTTC.

This clone was seen more than once but under ten times. The chain couples TRBV5-1 to TRBJ2-3; TRBD2 matches 16 bases. In germline, CDR1 is SGHRS, CDR2 YFSETQ. V lost 3 bases and J lost 6; bases outside the gene matches: 10. The CDR3 contains 18 residues. CDR3 loop: CASSSGTSGGAGLDTQYF. The DNA of the CDR3 is TGCGCCAGCAGCTCCGGGACTAGCGGGGGGGCCGGTTTGGATACGCAGTATTTT.

CDR3 nucleotide sequence: TGCGCCAGCAGCAGGGGCACGAATAATGAGTTAAAAGCTTTCTTT. Translated: CASSRGTNNELKAFF. The chain uses TRBV5-1 and TRBJ1-1; D might be TRBD1 (5 bases). Germline V gene data show CDR1 as SGHRS and CDR2 as YFSETQ. The CDR3 extends over 15 amino acids. Trimming took 4 bases from V and 9 from J, leaving 22 bases between them.

The chain recombines TRBV2 with TRBJ1-2; D ambiguous. The germline V gene encodes CDR1 SNHLY and CDR2 FYNNEI. CDR3 length equals 14 residues. Trimming cost V 10 bases and J 5 bases, with 20 bases left between them. The CDR3 nucleotides read TGTGCCACCTCCCCGGACCTCCGAGGTTATGGCTACACCTTC. Its protein product is CATSPDLRGYGYTF.

The CDR3 region has the DNA TGTGCCAGCAGCTTGGGTTTAGGCGGAGCCTACGAGCAGTACTTC. Residues: CASSLGLGGAYEQYF. V usage is TRBV5-5 and J usage is TRBJ2-7, with unresolved D. This CDR3 has 15 residues. Per germline, CDR1 SGHKS and CDR2 YYEKEE (reference sequence). V lost 0 bases, J lost 2 bases, and 12 bases lay in between. Supplemented by reference TRBV5-5 and TRBJ2-7, the full variable domain reads DAGVTQSPTHLIKTRGQQVTLRCSPISGHKSVSWYQQVLGQGPQFIFQYYEKEERGRGNFPDRFSARQFPNYSSELNVNALLLGDSALYLCASSLGLGGAYEQYFGPGTRLTVT.

The chain links TRBV29-1 to TRBJ1-2, with D maybe TRBD1 (5 bases). This CDR3 comprises 14 residues. From germline, CDR1 is SQVTM and CDR2 ANQGSEA. Trimming took 5 bases from V and 7 from J, leaving 20 bases between them. CDR3 loop: CSVNQGLGFSGYTF. As DNA, the CDR3 is TGCAGCGTTAACCAGGGTCTCGGTTTTAGTGGCTACACCTTC.

This clone was counted a few times. This sequence joins TRBV5-6 and TRBJ2-2; unclear D gene. From germline, CDR1 is SGHDT and CDR2 YYEEEE. Trimming cost V 4 bases and J 0 bases, with 13 bases left between them. This CDR3 region has 16 residues. CDR3 loop: CASSPRSGSNTGELFF. The CDR3 nucleotides are TGTGCCAGCAGCCCAAGGTCAGGATCGAACACCGGGGAGCTGTTTTTT.

This clone came up once. V and J are TRBV6-5 and TRBJ2-7; perhaps D is TRBD1 or TRBD2 (6 bases each). Germline CDR1 and CDR2: MNHEY and SVGAGI. CDR3 length equals 15 residues. Trimming cost V 5 bases and J 6 bases, with 20 bases left between them. CDR3 in amino acids: CASSTSRGPPREQYF. CDR3 nucleotide sequence: TGTGCCAGCAGTACTTCACGGGGGCCCCCCCGCGAGCAGTACTTC.